Listed below are T cell receptor beta chains from one sample, sequenced in a study of T cell responses to AZD1222 COVID-19 vaccine. Sequencing was performed with immunoSEQ multiplex PCR; in TCRdb, only in-frame clones are kept and a portion is missing. The data contain 100,000 to 150,000 clones, roughly 90% of them singletons. The sample was peripheral blood, taken on day 0 of AZD1222 vaccination. The receptors come from an adult in good health. The CDR3 runs from the conserved cysteine through the conserved F or W. The order of the fields is V gene, clone size, D gene, J gene, CDR3 protein, CDR3 DNA. D genes are given only for firm matches. Clone size is given for some rows only: seen once, a few or many times, or a class if the clone is expanded.

>TRBV9|.|TRBD2|TRBJ2-7
CASSGGLAGVGHEQYF
TGTGCCAGCAGCGGCGGACTAGCGGGAGTGGGTCACGAGCAGTACTTC
>TRBV18|.|.|TRBJ2-2
CASSPARGYENTGELFF
TGTGCCAGCTCACCGGCCCGGGGTTACGAGAACACCGGGGAGCTGTTTTTT
>TRBV7-4|few|TRBD1|TRBJ1-1
CASSLEDRAPDTEAFF
TGTGCCAGCAGCTTAGAGGACAGGGCCCCGGACACTGAAGCTTTCTTT
>TRBV10-2|.|TRBD2|TRBJ2-3
CASSPGTTPEETQYF
TGCGCCAGCAGTCCCGGGACTACCCCCGAGGAAACGCAGTATTTT
>TRBV13|.|TRBD2|TRBJ2-3
CASSSGLTTDTQYF
TGTGCCAGCAGCTCGGGACTAACCACAGATACGCAGTATTTT
>TRBV3-1/TRBV3-2|.|.|TRBJ1-3
CASSQGSGGSSTTNTIYF
TGTGCCAGCAGCCAAGGGAGCGGGGGCAGCTCTACTACAAACACCATATATTTT
>TRBV19|.|TRBD1|TRBJ1-4
CASTPGRGRGGWSNEKLFF
TGTGCCAGTACTCCAGGCAGGGGGCGCGGCGGTTGGTCTAATGAAAAACTGTTTTTT
>TRBV30|.|.|TRBJ2-7
CAWSSGYGDEQYF
TGTGCCTGGAGTAGCGGGTATGGCGACGAGCAGTACTTC
>TRBV6-2/TRBV6-3|.|TRBD1|TRBJ1-1
CASSYPGQGARTEAFF
TGTGCCAGCAGTTATCCCGGACAGGGGGCGCGGACTGAAGCTTTCTTT
>TRBV21-1|.|.|TRBJ1-5
CASSKEGHTILRMSNQPQHF
TGTGCCAGCAGCAAAGAGGGACACACAATACTACGGATGAGCAATCAGCCCCAGCATTTT